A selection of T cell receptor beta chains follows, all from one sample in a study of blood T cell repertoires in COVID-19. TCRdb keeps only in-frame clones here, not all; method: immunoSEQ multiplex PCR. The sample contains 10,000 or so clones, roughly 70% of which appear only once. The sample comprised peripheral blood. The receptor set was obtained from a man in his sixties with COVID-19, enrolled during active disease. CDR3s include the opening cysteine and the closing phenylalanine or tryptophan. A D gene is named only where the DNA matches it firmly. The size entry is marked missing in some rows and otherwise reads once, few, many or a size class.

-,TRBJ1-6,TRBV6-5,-,TGTGCCAGCACTGTTCGGGGGGGTAATTCACCCCTCCACTTT,CASTVRGGNSPLHF
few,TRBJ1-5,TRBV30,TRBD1,TGTGCCTGGAGTCCACGGGACAGGGGAAATCAGCCCCAGCATTTT,CAWSPRDRGNQPQHF
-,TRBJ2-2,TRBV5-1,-,TGCGCCAGCAGCCCGAGGGGGTCGAACACCGGGGAGCTGTTTTTT,CASSPRGSNTGELFF
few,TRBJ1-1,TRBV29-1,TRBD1,TGCAGCGTTGTCCTACAGGGGAAGATCACTGAAGCTTTCTTT,CSVVLQGKITEAFF
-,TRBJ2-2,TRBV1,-,TGCACCAGCAGCCACCGACTAGCGGGAAGAAACGGGGAGCTGTTTTTT,CTSSHRLAGRNGELFF
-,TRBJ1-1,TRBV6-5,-,TGTGCCAGCCAAAGTCCAGGGGAGGGCACTGAAGCTTTCTTT,CASQSPGEGTEAFF
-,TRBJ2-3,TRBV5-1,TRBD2,TGCGCCAGCAGCCCGACTAGCGGAACAGATACGCAGTATTTT,CASSPTSGTDTQYF
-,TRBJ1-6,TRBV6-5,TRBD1,TGTGCCAGCCCGAAGGAGGCAGGGGGCAATTCACCCCTCCACTTT,CASPKEAGGNSPLHF
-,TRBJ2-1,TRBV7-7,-,TGTGCCAGCAGCCCTCGTGAGAGATCCTACAATGAGCAGTTCTTC,CASSPRERSYNEQFF
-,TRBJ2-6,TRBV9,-,TGTGCCAGCAGCGTAGGAACAGGCGTGAGCTCTGGGGCCAACGTCCTGACTTTC,CASSVGTGVSSGANVLTF
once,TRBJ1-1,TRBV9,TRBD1,TGTGCCAGCAGCGCACAGGGGGGGTTTACTGAAGCTTTCTTT,CASSAQGGFTEAFF
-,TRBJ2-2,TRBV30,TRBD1,TGTGCCTGGAGTGTACAGGGGGGCGGGGAGCTGTTTTTT,CAWSVQGGGELFF
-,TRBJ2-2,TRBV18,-,TGTGCCAGCTCACCACCCGGGAGCGGTACCGGGGAGCTGTTTTTT,CASSPPGSGTGELFF
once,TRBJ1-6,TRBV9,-,TGTGCCAGCAGCGCTGACGGGTTTAGATATAATTCACCCCTCCACTTT,CASSADGFRYNSPLHF
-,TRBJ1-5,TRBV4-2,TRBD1,TGTGCCAGCAGCCAAGATGGGACAGTCTCTAATCAGCCCCAGCATTTT,CASSQDGTVSNQPQHF
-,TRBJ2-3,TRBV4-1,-,TGCGCCAGCAGCCAAGCCGGAGGGACTTTCACAGATACGCAGTATTTT,CASSQAGGTFTDTQYF
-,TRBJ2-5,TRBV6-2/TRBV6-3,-,TGTGCCAGCAGTCCGTTTTGGGAGATCCAAGAGACCCAGTACTTC,CASSPFWEIQETQYF
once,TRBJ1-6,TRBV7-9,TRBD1,TGTGCCAGCAGCCCACAGGGGGAAACCCTCCACTTT,CASSPQGETLHF
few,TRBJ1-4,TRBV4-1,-,TGCGCCAGCAGCCGCGGCGAGGGTAATGAAAAACTGTTTTTT,CASSRGEGNEKLFF
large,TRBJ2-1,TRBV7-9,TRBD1,TGTGCCAGCAGCTCATGGCGACAGGGGGCTAATGAGCAGTTCTTC,CASSSWRQGANEQFF
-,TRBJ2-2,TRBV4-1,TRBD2,TGCGCCAGCAGCCGCCCGACTAGCGGGAACACCGGGGAGCTGTTTTTT,CASSRPTSGNTGELFF
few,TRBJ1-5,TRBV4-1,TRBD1,TGCGCCAGCAGCCAAAATCGTGGGACAGGCAATCAGCCCCAGCATTTT,CASSQNRGTGNQPQHF
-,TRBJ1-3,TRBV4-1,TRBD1,TGCGCCAGTCAGGGGGCTGGAAACACCATATATTTT,CASQGAGNTIYF
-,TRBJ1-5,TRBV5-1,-,TGCGCCAGCAGCTTTGGTCAGGGCCCCAATCAGCCCCAGCATTTT,CASSFGQGPNQPQHF
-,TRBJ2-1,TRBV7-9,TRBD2,TGTGCCAGCAACCTACCGACTAGCGGGGGATCTACAAATGAGCAGTTCTTC,CASNLPTSGGSTNEQFF
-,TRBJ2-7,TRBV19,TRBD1,TGTGCCAGTCAGTACGGGACAGGTCTCTACGAGCAGTACTTC,CASQYGTGLYEQYF
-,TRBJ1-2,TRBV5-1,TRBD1,TGCGCCAGCAGCTTGGCGGAACAGGGGTACGGCTACACCTTC,CASSLAEQGYGYTF
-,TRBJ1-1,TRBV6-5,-,TGTGCCAGCAGTTCGGACAGTCTTACTGAAGCTTTCTTT,CASSSDSLTEAFF
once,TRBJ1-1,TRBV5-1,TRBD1,TGCGCCAGCAGCCCGGGACAGGGGGCAAAGAACACTGAAGCTTTCTTT,CASSPGQGAKNTEAFF
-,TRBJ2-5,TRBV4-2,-,TGTGCCAGCAGCCCTCAGGTAGCGCAAGAGACCCAGTACTTC,CASSPQVAQETQYF
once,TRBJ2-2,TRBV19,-,TGTGCCAGTAGTATTATGTGGCCAGGATATGCCGGGGAGCTGTTTTTT,CASSIMWPGYAGELFF
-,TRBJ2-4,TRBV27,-,TGTGCCAGCAGTCCTCAACCCGACAGAGCCAAAAACATTCAGTACTTC,CASSPQPDRAKNIQYF
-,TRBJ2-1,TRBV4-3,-,TGCGCCAGCAGCCCAGAAACGGGGACAAGTTGGAATGAGCAGTTCTTC,CASSPETGTSWNEQFF
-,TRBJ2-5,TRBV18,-,TGTGCCAGCTCACCCCGAGAGACCCAGTACTTC,CASSPRETQYF
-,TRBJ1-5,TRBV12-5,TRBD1,TGTGCTAGTGGTGCGCCCGGGACAGGCGGGCAGCCCCAGCATTTT,CASGAPGTGGQPQHF
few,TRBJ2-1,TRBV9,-,TGTGCCAGCAGCTCCCGGGGGGAGCAGTTCTTC,CASSSRGEQFF
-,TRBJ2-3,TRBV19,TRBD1,TGTGCCAGTAGTATAGTACTGGGGACAGGGAATAAAGATACGCAGTATTTT,CASSIVLGTGNKDTQYF
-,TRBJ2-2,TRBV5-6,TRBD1,TGTGCCAGCAGCTCGGGACAGGGGGCTTTCAACTGGGAGCTGTTTTTT,CASSSGQGAFNWELFF
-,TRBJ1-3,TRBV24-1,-,TGTGCCACCAGTGAGCAGGGTGGAAACACCATATATTTT,CATSEQGGNTIYF
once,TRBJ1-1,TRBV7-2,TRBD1,TGTGCCAGCAGCCAGGACAGGGGAGGGGAAGCTTTCTTT,CASSQDRGGEAFF